This is a list of T cell receptor beta chains from one sample in a study of blood T cell repertoires in COVID-19. Profiled with immunoSEQ multiplex PCR; TCRdb holds only in-frame clones, not every one. This table has 120,000 to 150,000 clones, almost 90% appearing once. Sequencing was carried out using peripheral blood. These receptors were collected from a human donor in a cohort sampled during active COVID-19. Both conserved end residues are trimmed from each CDR3. Size values are once, few and many counts, or a class for expanded clones, and some rows have none.

j_call: TRBJ1-1; v_call: TRBV6-5; clone_size: NA; cdr3_aa: ASSQRGPGNTEAF
j_call: TRBJ2-2; v_call: TRBV7-6; clone_size: NA; cdr3_aa: ASSLNLAVTGELF
j_call: TRBJ2-3; v_call: TRBV9; clone_size: NA; cdr3_aa: ASSTWTASTDTQY
j_call: TRBJ1-6; v_call: TRBV5-1; clone_size: NA; cdr3_aa: ASSLIGQDNSPLH
j_call: TRBJ1-1; v_call: TRBV6-5; clone_size: NA; cdr3_aa: ASMRDFRTDTEAF
j_call: TRBJ2-7; v_call: TRBV25-1; clone_size: NA; cdr3_aa: ASSEYFAYRDSNEQY
j_call: TRBJ2-7; v_call: TRBV2; clone_size: once; cdr3_aa: ASSARTGNFYEQY
j_call: TRBJ1-5; v_call: TRBV6-5; clone_size: NA; cdr3_aa: ASSPEYNQPQH
j_call: TRBJ1-1; v_call: TRBV5-6; clone_size: NA; cdr3_aa: ASSLKQFLNTEAF
j_call: TRBJ2-2; v_call: TRBV5-1; clone_size: few; cdr3_aa: ASSLVRGMDGELF
j_call: TRBJ1-2; v_call: TRBV28; clone_size: NA; cdr3_aa: ASSLQQGPGYT
j_call: TRBJ2-7; v_call: TRBV14; clone_size: once; cdr3_aa: ASSQGDRAWNEQY
j_call: TRBJ2-7; v_call: TRBV6-2/TRBV6-3; clone_size: NA; cdr3_aa: ASSSGILYEQY
j_call: TRBJ2-7; v_call: TRBV7-2; clone_size: NA; cdr3_aa: ASSLGLAQYEQY
j_call: TRBJ1-5; v_call: TRBV4-3; clone_size: NA; cdr3_aa: ASSQDSSDQPQH
j_call: TRBJ1-5; v_call: TRBV2; clone_size: NA; cdr3_aa: ASSDVVRDSNQPQH
j_call: TRBJ2-6; v_call: TRBV5-8; clone_size: NA; cdr3_aa: ASSLEWPISGANVLT
j_call: TRBJ1-1; v_call: TRBV28; clone_size: NA; cdr3_aa: ASSPRGGWPEAF
j_call: TRBJ1-3; v_call: TRBV11-1; clone_size: few; cdr3_aa: ASPGSSGNTIY
j_call: TRBJ1-1; v_call: TRBV6-6; clone_size: NA; cdr3_aa: ASKDSLNTEAF
j_call: TRBJ2-3; v_call: TRBV11-3; clone_size: NA; cdr3_aa: ASSPGTGRAVDTQY
j_call: TRBJ2-3; v_call: TRBV7-9; clone_size: NA; cdr3_aa: ASSPPLGGSTDTQY
j_call: TRBJ2-5; v_call: TRBV5-1; clone_size: NA; cdr3_aa: ASSSRYRGQETQY
j_call: TRBJ1-1; v_call: TRBV6-5; clone_size: NA; cdr3_aa: ASSYRGLRTTEAF
j_call: TRBJ1-2; v_call: TRBV15; clone_size: NA; cdr3_aa: ATSSHLEDYGYT
j_call: TRBJ1-1; v_call: TRBV7-9; clone_size: NA; cdr3_aa: ASSRRTGAAF
j_call: TRBJ1-4; v_call: TRBV3-1/TRBV3-2; clone_size: NA; cdr3_aa: ASSQEEDATNEKLF
j_call: TRBJ2-7; v_call: TRBV10-2; clone_size: NA; cdr3_aa: ASRNPGLAGSRGSYEQY
j_call: TRBJ1-1; v_call: TRBV5-8; clone_size: NA; cdr3_aa: ASSSGRGSGTEAF
j_call: TRBJ1-1; v_call: TRBV19; clone_size: NA; cdr3_aa: ASSRTARSTEAF
j_call: TRBJ2-7; v_call: TRBV11-2; clone_size: NA; cdr3_aa: ASSLGQAPSYEQY
j_call: TRBJ1-1; v_call: TRBV19; clone_size: NA; cdr3_aa: ASSIPGTEAF
j_call: TRBJ2-3; v_call: TRBV5-1; clone_size: NA; cdr3_aa: ASSLGPGGSSTDTQY
j_call: TRBJ2-3; v_call: TRBV19; clone_size: NA; cdr3_aa: ASSILAGAPDTQY
j_call: TRBJ2-3; v_call: TRBV7-2; clone_size: NA; cdr3_aa: ASSSRLADTDTQY
j_call: TRBJ1-1; v_call: TRBV28; clone_size: NA; cdr3_aa: ASHRGGGNTEAF
j_call: TRBJ1-3; v_call: TRBV25-1; clone_size: NA; cdr3_aa: ASTVVDTIY
j_call: TRBJ2-1; v_call: TRBV7-9; clone_size: NA; cdr3_aa: ASSLGGPGVNEQF